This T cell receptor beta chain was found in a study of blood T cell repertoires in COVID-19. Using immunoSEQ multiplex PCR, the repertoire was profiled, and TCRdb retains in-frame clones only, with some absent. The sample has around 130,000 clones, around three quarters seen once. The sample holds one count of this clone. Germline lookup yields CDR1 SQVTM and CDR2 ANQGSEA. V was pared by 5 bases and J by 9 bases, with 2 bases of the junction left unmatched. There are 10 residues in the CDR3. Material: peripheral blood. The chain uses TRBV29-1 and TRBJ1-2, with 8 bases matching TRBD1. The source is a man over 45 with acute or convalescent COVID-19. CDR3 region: CSVHRGSYTF. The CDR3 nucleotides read TGCAGCGTTCACAGGGGGAGCTACACCTTC.